This T cell receptor (beta chain) emerged from a study of cytomegalovirus exposure and HLA in healthy donors (TCRdb year 2017). In terms of the full investigation: An earlier analysis of fewer than 750 of the donors reported about 260 Gb of sequence data and approximately 120 million unique TCR beta sequences obtained from about 179 million T cells. In the later analysis, no new phenotypic data were used to find candidate immune exposures; instead, reliance was placed on TCR beta sequences and their occurrence across donors. Four or five DR-DQ haplotypes were handled as single units for association and clustering because linkage in the cohort was strong. The number of typed donors differed by locus: about 620-630 for A, B, C, DRB1 and DQB1; 500 to 550 for DQA1; around 580 for DPA1; and around 450 for DPB1. Class I and class II HLA loci were covered by the typing at four-digit resolution. A later analysis re-examined previously published TCR beta repertoires from more than 650 donors and added high-resolution HLA genotyping to investigate patterns of TCR occurrence. To decide whether each TCR beta V gene segment behaved as functional or pseudogenic, an earlier analysis of some 580 of the donors relied on high-throughput TCR beta sequencing. Of the roughly 400 genotyped donors, about 84% fell in the genetic ancestry cluster associated with self-reported Caucasian donors. An early release that covered some 630 HLA-typed donors contained about 300 gigabases of sequencing data and some 87 million unique TCR sequences. Every discovery cohort repertoire had been produced on one sequencing platform. Among some 410 genotyped donors of the cohort, an average of about 240,000 unique TCR beta nucleotide sequences were sequenced per donor, roughly 18% of them non-productive. Donor age, sex, ethnicity and CMV serostatus were collected together with the repertoire data. High-throughput TCR immunosequencing, statistical association of individual TCRs with disease status, and machine learning were combined to predict cytomegalovirus infection status. The T cell repertoires of 666 subjects were profiled by immunosequencing and related to cytomegalovirus serostatus. A later genetic analysis took genome-wide SNP genotypes for about 55% of the 666 donors and used that subset as a discovery cohort. The study aimed to test whether signatures of past pathogen exposure could be identified by cataloging public T cell receptors. Besides the first cohort of hundreds of subjects, a separate validation cohort made up of some 110 different subjects was used.

In total, approximately 610 healthy bone marrow donors made up the cohort. At the time of sampling, all cohort members were nominally healthy, though unrecorded immune exposures were likely present. The donor was CMV seronegative and was included in the group of a few hundred seronegative cohort members. Every donor gave a peripheral blood sample, and the peripheral blood mononuclear cells from that sample were used for TCR beta sequencing. The Qiagen DNeasy Blood Extraction Kit was used to extract genomic DNA from the blood cell samples. Library generation was performed with the immunoSEQ multiplex PCR assay. The multiplex PCR relied on a mix of 60 forward primers for TCR Vbeta segments and 13 reverse primers for TCR Jbeta segments. A multiplex PCR assay on genomic DNA amplified the CDR3 region of rearranged TCR beta genes. The amplified TCR beta libraries were sequenced on the Illumina HiSeq System as 87-base-pair reads. As for how the authors treated the data: Across the 640 or so repertoires, a later analysis counted 78 million or so unique TCR beta chains, roughly 11 million of which were shared by at least two donors. To remove PCR and sequencing errors, raw reads were error-corrected and collapsed into unique sequences using a nearest-neighbor algorithm that merged closely related sequences. Alignment of CDR3 sequences to IMGT reference sequences was used to assign V, D and J gene segments. For a sequence to be retained, at least a six-nucleotide match to both a V gene segment and a J gene segment was required. Rearrangements were called productive when the CDR3 lacked stop codons and stayed in frame with V and J; all others were non-productive. CDR3 was defined by IMGT convention, running from the second conserved V-encoded cysteine to the conserved J-encoded phenylalanine. Sequences without an unambiguous match to a single V gene segment were excluded from the earlier analysis of several hundred of the donors. An earlier analysis of about 600 of the donors called V segments functional above 56.7% productive rearrangements and segregating when the between-donor standard deviation exceeded 5%. A statistical classification framework was developed to diagnose cytomegalovirus status using the catalog of TCR beta chain sequences. A later analysis assigned V and J genes by comparing TCR nucleotide sequences with IMGT/GENE-DB human TR gene sequences. In a later analysis, CDR3 sequences and most-parsimonious VDJ recombination scenarios were assigned using the TCRdist pipeline. In a later analysis, each TCR beta chain was defined by its CDR3 amino acid sequence together with its V-gene family, and reads lacking a unique V-gene family were excluded. In a later analysis, fewer than 600 highly shared, low-generation-probability nucleotide sequences were removed to address suspected cross-contamination and a sequencing artifact. In a later analysis, a clonal expansion index for each public chain was calculated from normalized within-repertoire ranks of inferred template counts. Generation probabilities in a later analysis came from a VDJ recombination model fitted to out-of-frame rearrangements, and those results were checked against IGoR. Hypergeometric tests were used in a later analysis to score TCR-TCR, TCR-HLA and TCR-CMV co-occurrence, with a repertoire-size bias correction applied to the TCR pairs. A later analysis estimated false discovery rates by permuting HLA or CMV assignments 20 times. A later analysis grouped co-occurring TCRs with DBSCAN, adding TCRdist sequence similarity when clustering within HLA-allele-positive subsets. Repertoires with fewer than 30,000 or more than 120,000 public chains, plus five repertoires with anomalous nucleotide sharing, were excluded from co-occurrence clustering. What TCRdb holds here is the immuneACCESS table cut down to in-frame rearrangements. Part of the clones is not present; checked against another copy, under half of the missing clones reflect an unresolved V gene, and the others are unexplained. Clone size and V and J calls were adopted from that table, with D and trimming inferred from the DNA. This sample's clone table shows about 50,000 clones. More than 0.9% of the sample rests with the top ten.

Trimming takes 3 bases off V and 2 bases off J; junction bases not matched to a gene: 13. The CDR3 measures 19 amino acids from cysteine to phenylalanine. Left in the record is the CDR3 DNA by itself, 57 bases read in frame from the first base. As encoded in the germline V gene (reference sequence), CDR1 is LNHDA while CDR2 is SQIVND. Of note for this clone: Its antigen is currently not known.

The investigation overall reported the following: In a later analysis, most CMV-associated TCR beta chains were found to appear HLA-restricted, with HLA associations seemingly driven largely by CMV exposure. V-gene and J-gene trimming of TCR beta chains was associated with a missense DCLRE1C variant in a later genetic analysis, and the association was replicated in an independent cohort. In a later analysis, HLA-associated TCR beta chains showed more clonal expansion and lower generation probabilities than non-associated chains that were equally common. The study gave a list of 150 to 200 TCR beta chains associated with cytomegalovirus. The authors suggested that the approach could potentially be generalized to other disease states and immunological phenotypes. The presence/absence analyses assumed that sequencing depth was roughly uniform across donors, and that assumption may not be true. Only TCR beta chains were sequenced in this cohort, and the absence of alpha or paired-chain data limited detectable features. Specific HLA alleles were associated with over 15,000 TCR beta sequences at a false discovery rate of 0.05 in a later analysis. Some IMGT-functional V segments, including TRBV6-2 and TRBV6-3, could not be told apart with the 87-base-pair reads, so those segments were excluded. A later genetic analysis reported fewer N-insertions in productive TCRs among donors in an Asian-associated ancestry cluster than the approximately 700-donor mean. A few of the identified cytomegalovirus-associated TCR beta chains were confirmed in vitro to be specific for cytomegalovirus antigens. The earlier analysis of 587 of the donors excluded roughly 16 rarely observed V segments, including chromosome 9 orphons, because counts were too low. Assigning TCR associations to individual alleles was difficult when HLA alleles, especially DR and DQ, strongly co-occurred. Most TCR sequences were seen in very few donors, while some public TCRs were found in many individuals. A further reported finding was that TCR beta sequences accurately predicted the HLA-A and HLA-B alleles for most subjects in the first cohort. The classifier was reported to diagnose cytomegalovirus status with high specificity and sensitivity in both the original cohort and the validation cohort. Because HLA typing was unavailable for some donors at each locus, only the typed subset was used in association tests. In an earlier analysis of some 540 of the donors, most TCR beta V segments appeared in productive rearrangements about 90% or about 30% of the time, broadly matching IMGT annotations. For the cohort, immune exposure information was limited to CMV serostatus. Correlated functional status among segregating V segments might reflect linkage disequilibrium, but an unknown experimental factor could not be ruled out. A cluster of highly shared sequence variants was judged likely to be a technical artifact of the sequencing pipeline. A later analysis found that TCR association rates varied across HLA loci, with DRB1 alleles showing the most associated TCRs and HLA-C alleles the fewest. Several of the top co-occurrence clusters appeared to be linked to parvovirus B19, influenza, CMV and Epstein-Barr virus, according to a later analysis.

Specimen: PBMCs. The receptor was isolated from a woman in her forties in good health and CMV-seronegative. The rearrangement combines TRBV19 with TRBJ2-7, and 13 junction bases match TRBD2. The DNA sequence reads TGTGCCAGTAGTATTTTGGTGGGACTAGCGGGACGCCACCCCTACGAGCAGTACTTC. This sequence encodes CASSILVGLAGRHPYEQYF.